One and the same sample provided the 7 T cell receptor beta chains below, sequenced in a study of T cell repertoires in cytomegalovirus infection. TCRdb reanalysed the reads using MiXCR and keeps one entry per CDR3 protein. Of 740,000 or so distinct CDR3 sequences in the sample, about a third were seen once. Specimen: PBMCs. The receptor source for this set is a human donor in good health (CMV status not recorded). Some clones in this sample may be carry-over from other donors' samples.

The CDR3 region is CASSFARRVGTEAFF. The CDR3 nucleotides read TGTGCCAGCAGTTTCGCGCGCAGGGTCGGCACTGAAGCTTTCTTT. The chain joins TRBV28 to TRBJ1-1; the D gene is possibly TRBD1 (5 bases). The germline V gene encodes CDR1 MDHEN and CDR2 SYDVKM. The ends were cut back, 3 bases at V and 4 bases at J, with 15 bases in the middle. The CDR3 consists of 15 residues.

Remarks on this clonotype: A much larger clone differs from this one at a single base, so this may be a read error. For the CDR3, the DNA is TGTGCCAGCAGCCTTGTAGACAGGGGCGGTTCACCCCTCCCCTTT. Its protein is CASSLVDRGGSPLPF. The chain joins TRBV14 to TRBJ1-6, with 8 bases matching TRBD1. The germline V gene has CDR1 SGHDN and CDR2 FVKESK. The CDR3 extends over 15 amino acids.

The CDR3 region is CASSIIADWTGELFF. CDR3 coding DNA: TGTGCCAGCAGCATTATAGCGGACTGGACCGGGGAGCTGTTTTTT. J is TRBJ2-2 and V is TRBV7-6, with D possibly TRBD2 on 6 matching bases. Trimming left V 5 bases short and J 5 bases short, with 15 bases between. CDR3 length: 15 residues. CDR1 SGHVS and CDR2 FNYEAQ come from the germline V gene. Together with reference TRBV7-6 and TRBJ2-2, the CDR3 gives the full variable domain: GAGVSQSPRYKVTKRGQDVALRCDPISGHVSLYWYRQALGQGPEFLTYFNYEAQQDKSGLPNDRFSAERPEGSISTLTIQRTEQRDSAMYRCASSIIADWTGELFFGEGSRLTVL.

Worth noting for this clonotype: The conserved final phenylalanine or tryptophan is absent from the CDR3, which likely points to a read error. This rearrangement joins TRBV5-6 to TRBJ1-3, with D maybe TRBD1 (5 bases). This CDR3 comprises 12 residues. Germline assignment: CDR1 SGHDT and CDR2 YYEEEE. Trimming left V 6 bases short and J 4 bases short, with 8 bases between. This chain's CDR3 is CASTYRGNTIYL. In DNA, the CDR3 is TGTGCCAGCACTTACAGGGGAAACACCATATATTTG.

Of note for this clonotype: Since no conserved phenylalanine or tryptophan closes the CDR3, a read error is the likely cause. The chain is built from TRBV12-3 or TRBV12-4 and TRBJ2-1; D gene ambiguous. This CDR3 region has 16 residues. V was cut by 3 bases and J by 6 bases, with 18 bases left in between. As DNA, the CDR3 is TGTGCCAGCAGTTTTCTGATGGCGGAGACTCCCAATGAGCAGTTCGTC. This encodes CASSFLMAETPNEQFV.

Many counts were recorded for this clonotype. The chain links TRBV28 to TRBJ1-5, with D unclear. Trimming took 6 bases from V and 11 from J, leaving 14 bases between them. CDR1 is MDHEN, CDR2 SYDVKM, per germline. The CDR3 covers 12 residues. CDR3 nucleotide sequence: TGTGCCAGCAGCATGACTGGTCTGGCCCAGCATTTT. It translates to CASSMTGLAQHF.

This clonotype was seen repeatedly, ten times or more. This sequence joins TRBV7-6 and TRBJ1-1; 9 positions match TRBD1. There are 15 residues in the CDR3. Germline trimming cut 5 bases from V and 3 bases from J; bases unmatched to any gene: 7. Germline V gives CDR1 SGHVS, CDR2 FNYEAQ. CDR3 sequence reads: CASSGTGGRDTEAFF. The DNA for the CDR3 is TGTGCCAGCAGCGGAACAGGGGGCAGGGACACTGAAGCTTTCTTT.